The sample holds a few counts of the clone carrying this T cell receptor beta chain. Its specificity is not known. TCRdb reprocessed the 5' RACE reads via MiXCR and lists one record per CDR3 protein. The profile shows fewer than 250,000 distinct CDR3 sequences, roughly 15% of them singletons. The data belong to a study of identical twins. Overall study results and limits: Conclusions leaned on cross-sectional statistical analysis and did not track the same donors over time.

There are 16 residues in the CDR3. Germline lookup yields CDR1 MNHEY and CDR2 SVGAGI. V shed 4 bases and J shed 2 bases, with 15 bases lying between them. These sequences were also reported in another study, on T cells expressing NK-cell markers. That paper notes: Sorted CD3+CD56-NKG2C+, CD3+CD56+NKG2C+ and CD3+CD56+NKG2C- T cells supplied the TCR beta repertoires.

The sample consisted of CD8+ T cells sorted from blood. The chain recombines TRBV6-5 with TRBJ2-1, with D perhaps TRBD2 (6 bases). The receptor's source is a woman between 18 and 29 years old in good health. CDR3 amino acids: CASSSAGGEPYNEQFF. CDR3 DNA sequence: TGTGCCAGCAGTTCCGCCGGCGGGGAGCCCTACAATGAGCAGTTCTTC.